This T cell receptor beta chain comes out of a study of shared clonotypes between healthy human individuals (dated by TCRdb to 2020 to 2021). General notes on the study: A couple of women and three men aged 18 to 49 years were included in the cohort. The study deeply sequenced blood TCR repertoires of about five healthy adults to estimate repertoire size and the extent of clonotype sharing between individuals. Each donor's leukapheresis produced roughly between roughly 0.85 and 9.5 billion PBMCs. Libraries were prepared and TCR repertoires were sequenced by different laboratories using diverse techniques, in order to increase sequencing depth and limit assay-specific biases. For each donor, CD4 naive and CD4 memory were each given three plates, CD8 naive was given two plates, and CD8 memory was given one plate. Overall results and qualifications from the work: Compared with non-shared clonotypes, clonotypes shared by all four sorted-subset donors had higher generation probabilities. Larger estimated clonotype richness was generally found for naive subsets than for memory subsets. Approximately 4.8% of naive CD4, 3.5% of naive CD8, about 2.1% of memory CD4, and more than 0.35% of memory CD8 clonotypes were shared across several donors. Based on pairwise subsampling, the degree of clonotype sharing among donors was expected to be affected by sequencing depth. Even with the large sequencing depth, rarefaction of the sorted-subset datasets indicated that sequencing was incomplete. Sampling was limited to blood, and TCR repertoires in tissue likely differ from TCR repertoires in blood. The small number of donors limited the genetic and exposure-history diversity represented.

A note on this clone: The target of this receptor is not known. The record has no base qualities; no much larger clone is one base away.

Donors were healthy HIV-negative adults with no recently reported acute infections or vaccinations. Only Caucasian adults living in Nashville, Tennessee, USA were represented among the donors. CD4+ T cells were enriched by magnetic negative selection, after which naive cells were positively selected on CD45RA and the negative fraction was taken as the memory subset. Blood was obtained by leukapheresis, after which PBMCs were separated by Ficoll-Histopaque density gradient centrifugation and cryopreserved in liquid nitrogen vapor phase. Purity and quantity of every magnetically sorted T cell population were checked by analytical flow cytometry. From each sorted fraction, genomic DNA was isolated and quantified by UV absorbance on a Nanodrop 2000c. Taken from the germline V gene (reference sequence), the CDR1 and CDR2 loops are LNHDA and SQIVND. From the cysteine up to the phenylalanine, the CDR3 has a length of 13 residues. Only CDR3 DNA remains: 39 bases, in frame from the first base. V is trimmed back by 5 bases and J by 5 bases, and the junction contains 4 bases that no gene match accounts for.

TCR CDR3 regions were amplified from genomic DNA by multiplex PCR using the deep immunoSEQ assay. For each cell subset, the extracted genomic DNA was distributed evenly across all wells of several immunoSEQ 96-well plates, and each plate served as one replicate. For sorted subsets, each replicate PCR was loaded with approximately 200 ng genomic DNA, equivalent to approximately 27,000 T cell genomes. Purified libraries were quantified with a Qubit 3.0 fluorometer, sized on a Bioanalyzer 2100, and re-quantified with the KAPA Library Quantification kit. A separate single-read 150-cycle Illumina NextSeq 550 flow cell was used to sequence each immunoSEQ 96-well plate. Concerning the study's data processing: Because the immunoSEQ output included only junctional sequences and no quality scores, the filtering could not be the same as the filtering used for full-length reads. Sequences were annotated with PyIR, a Python wrapper for IgBLAST v1.9, and V/J genes and CDR3 were assigned using IMGT germline references. Reads with weak V/J assignments (E-value above 1e-6), missing CDR3, stop codons, out-of-frame junctions, or ambiguous translated residues were removed. V3J clonotypes were defined by identical inferred V gene, J gene, and CDR3 amino acid sequence. To compute the percentage overlap between repertoires, the number of shared unique clonotypes was divided by the size of the smaller repertoire. Three approaches were used to assess repertoire richness: RTK rarefaction, the Chao1 estimator, and Recon v2.1 estimates of unobserved clonotypes. OLGA was used to compute generation probabilities for all TCRbeta clonotypes that the gDNA method yielded from several donors. Entries here come from immuneACCESS through TCRdb and include only in-frame sequences with V and J called. Some clones fail to appear in such tables; in the studies checked, an unresolved V gene covers under half of the shortfall, and the cause of the remainder is unknown. V and J calls plus clone size are reproduced from that table; the DNA served to infer D and trimming. For this sample there are under 2,500,000 clones; more than 90% appear just once. The top ten clonotypes cover around 0.13% of the sample.

This receptor was taken from a man younger than 30 in good health. This receptor chain uses TRBV19 and TRBJ2-5; 8 junctional bases match TRBD2. Sequencing was carried out using naive CD4+ T cells sorted from blood. The cell subset or site label here, explained by the study, means: CD45RA+ positively selected. DNA sequence: TGTGCCAGTAGTGTTACGGGGGGGGAGACCCAGTACTTC. This translates into CASSVTGGETQYF.